A single sample is the source of the 5 T cell receptor beta chains below, sequenced in a study of blood T cell repertoires in COVID-19. Data came from immunoSEQ multiplex PCR; TCRdb stores just in-frame clones and leaves some out. The sample carries 310,000 or so clones, almost 90% recorded once. Input material: peripheral blood. Receptors originate from a woman in her twenties or thirties with COVID-19, enrolled during active disease.

In regard to this clone: Compared with germline, one end of the junction differs, possibly owing to a read error. As DNA, the CDR3 is TGTGCCAGCAGTTACTCGACCAGGAATGGGCAGTTCTTC. It codes for CASSYSTRNGQFF. V and J are TRBV6-6 and TRBJ2-1; D is uncertain. The germline V gene encodes CDR1 MNHNY and CDR2 SVGAGI (reference sequence). This CDR3 spans 13 amino acids.

The chain carries TRBV10-1 and TRBJ1-3; D call uncertain. The length of the CDR3 is 15 residues. CDR1 and CDR2 (germline): WNHNN, SYGVQD (reference sequence). The V and J ends lost 2 bases and 0 bases respectively, with 8 bases between them. CDR3 sequence (DNA): TGCGCCAGCAGTGAGGCCGGGAACTCTGGAAACACCATATATTTT. Its protein is CASSEAGNSGNTIYF.

The chain couples TRBV9 to TRBJ2-7; D is perhaps TRBD2 (5 bases). Trimming removed 0 bases at V and 2 bases at J, with 12 bases between. This CDR3 contains 15 residues. The germline gives CDR1 SGDLS, CDR2 YYNGEE. CDR3 region: CASSVDGSSPYEQYF. Here the CDR3 DNA reads TGTGCCAGCAGCGTAGATGGGAGTTCCCCCTACGAGCAGTACTTC.

The V call is TRBV5-1, the J call TRBJ1-6; D is unclear. The CDR3 extends over 15 amino acids. V was clipped by 0 bases and J by 4 bases, with 8 bases between them. The germline V gene encodes CDR1 SGHRS and CDR2 YFSETQ. The CDR3 sequence is CASSLEGDYNSPLHF. CDR3 nucleotide sequence: TGCGCCAGCAGCTTGGAGGGAGATTATAATTCACCCCTCCACTTT.

The chain joins TRBV7-3 to TRBJ2-1; a possible D gene is TRBD2 (5 bases). Trimming cost V 5 bases and J 8 bases, with 16 bases left between them. The CDR3 has 14 residues. The germline gives CDR1 SGHTA, CDR2 FQGTGA. The CDR3 reads CASSPFRDSHEQFF. The DNA of the CDR3 is TGTGCCAGCAGCCCTTTTCGGGATAGCCATGAGCAGTTCTTC.